The entry below describes one T cell receptor beta chain. The table came from immunoSEQ multiplex PCR; TCRdb's copy has only in-frame clones and leaves some out. The sample has about 59,000 clones, 70% to 90% seen once. This specimen belongs to a study of control samples from healthy donors and cancer patients. CDR3 length equals 14 residues. Between the trimmed V and J ends, which lost 5 bases and 1 base, there was a span of 13 bases. From germline, CDR1 is SGHNT and CDR2 YYREEE (reference sequence). The receptor comes from a woman in her sixties or seventies with lung cancer. V is TRBV5-4 and J is TRBJ2-7; no reliable D call. The sample consisted of PBMCs. CDR3 amino acids: CASSLSTASYEQYF. Written as DNA, the CDR3 is TGTGCCAGCAGTCTCTCCACTGCTTCCTACGAGCAGTACTTC.